Following are 2 T cell receptor beta chains from one sample sequenced in a study of control samples from healthy donors and cancer patients. Data came from immunoSEQ multiplex PCR; TCRdb stores just in-frame clones and leaves some out. The sample lists 150,000 to 200,000 clones, over 85% occurring once. Sequencing was performed on blood. All receptors come from a man younger than 45 in good health.

The rearrangement uses TRBV10-1 and TRBJ1-2, with D possibly being TRBD1 (5 bases). The V gene lost 5 bases and the J gene lost 8 bases, with 9 bases spanning the gap. CDR1 and CDR2 from the germline V gene are WNHNN and SYGVQD (reference sequence). The CDR3 consists of 11 residues. The CDR3 sequence: CASSWTRGYTF. The CDR3 coding sequence is TGCGCCAGCAGTTGGACAAGGGGCTACACCTTC.

The chain is built from TRBV19 and TRBJ1-5, with TRBD1 matching over 7 bases. Germline CDR1 reads LNHDA; CDR2 reads SQIVND (reference sequence). V was pared by 3 bases and J by 6 bases, with 5 bases of the junction left unmatched. This CDR3 comprises 14 residues. In nucleotides, the CDR3 is TGTGCCAGTAGTATCGACAGGGATCGTCAGCCCCAGCATTTT. Its translation: CASSIDRDRQPQHF. Together with reference TRBV19 and TRBJ1-5, the CDR3 gives the full variable domain: DGGITQSPKYLFRKEGQNVTLSCEQNLNHDAMYWYRQDPGQGLRLIYYSQIVNDFQKGDIAEGYSVSREKKESFPLTVTSAQKNPTAFYLCASSIDRDRQPQHFGDGTRLSIL.